Presented here are 20 T cell receptor beta chains from one specimen sequenced in a study of cytomegalovirus exposure and HLA in healthy donors. Primers for the PCR totalled 60 Vbeta and 13 Jbeta. Sequenced by immunoSEQ multiplex PCR; TCRdb stores in-frame clones only, minus some. The sample holds about 60,000 clones, about 77% seen once. The sample was PBMCs. These TCRs come from a female donor in good health and CMV-seronegative.

The chain couples TRBV19 to TRBJ1-4; D uncertain. V lost 3 bases and J 6 bases, leaving 5 bases between the germline ends. Germline V CDR1 and CDR2: LNHDA, SQIVND (reference sequence). CDR3 length: 12 amino acids. The CDR3 DNA sequence: TGTGCCAGTAGTATTAGTGATGAAAAACTGTTTTTT. Its translation is CASSISDEKLFF.

The chain links TRBV27 to TRBJ2-7, with D possibly TRBD1 on 6 matching bases. Germline V gene data show CDR1 as MNHEY and CDR2 as SMNVEV (reference sequence). Trimming cost V 4 bases and J 2 bases, with 15 bases left between them. The CDR3 has 15 amino acids. This CDR3 is CASSWGPGRTYEQYF. DNA of the CDR3: TGTGCCAGCAGTTGGGGGCCGGGACGGACCTACGAGCAGTACTTC.

This chain joins TRBV7-3 and TRBJ2-3; TRBD2 is a possible D gene (6 bases). The germline V and J ends were trimmed by 8 bases and 2 bases, with 11 bases remaining between them. This CDR3 is built from 13 residues. Germline values: CDR1 SGHTA, CDR2 FQGTGA. The CDR3 DNA follows: TGTGCCAGCCGCGGGGTTGACACAGATACGCAGTATTTT. Protein product: CASRGVDTDTQYF. Full variable domain (rest looked up from reference TRBV7-3 and TRBJ2-3): GAGVSQTPSNKVTEKGKYVELRCDPISGHTALYWYRQSLGQGPEFLIYFQGTGAADDSGLPNDRFFAVRPEGSVSTLKIQRTERGDSAVYLCASRGVDTDTQYFGPGTRLTVL.

This clone was counted only a few times. This chain uses TRBV19 with TRBJ1-4; TRBD1 matches 7 bases. With 5 bases clipped from V and 0 bases from J, the junction kept 12 bases outside the gene matches. Germline CDR1 reads LNHDA; CDR2 reads SQIVND (reference sequence). CDR3 length: 18 residues. The CDR3 is CASSPTTGSSATNEKLFF. Here the CDR3 DNA reads TGTGCCAGTAGTCCGACGACAGGGTCGAGTGCAACTAATGAAAAACTGTTTTTT.

The J gene is TRBJ1-4, the V gene TRBV28; 10 nucleotides match TRBD1. The V segment lost 7 bases and the J segment 5 bases; nucleotides outside the gene matches: 4. The CDR3 totals 14 residues. The germline V gene encodes CDR1 MDHEN and CDR2 SYDVKM. The DNA of the CDR3 is TGTGCCAGCACCGACAGGGGGCCGAATGAAAAACTGTTTTTT. Protein: CASTDRGPNEKLFF.

The V gene is TRBV18, the J gene TRBJ1-5, with D tentatively TRBD1 (5 bases). The germline CDR1 and CDR2 sequences are KGHSH and LQKENI. This CDR3 is built from 15 residues. Trimming stripped 0 bases from V and 1 base from J, with 7 bases between. CDR3 sequence: CASSPPGRSNQPQHF. The CDR3 DNA reads TGTGCCAGCTCACCACCGGGGCGGAGCAATCAGCCCCAGCATTTT.

V and J are TRBV15 and TRBJ1-3; D gene unclear. The ends were cut back, 4 bases at V and 4 bases at J, with 8 bases in the middle. The CDR3 contains 13 residues. Germline CDR1 and CDR2: LNHNV and YYDKDF (reference sequence). The CDR3 sequence: CATSTELGNTIYF. Here the CDR3 DNA reads TGTGCCACCAGCACTGAACTCGGAAACACCATATATTTT. Using reference TRBV15 and TRBJ1-3 for the parts outside the CDR3, the full variable domain is DAMVIQNPRYQVTQFGKPVTLSCSQTLNHNVMYWYQQKSSQAPKLLFHYYDKDFNNEADTPDNFQSRRPNTSFCFLDIRSPGLGDTAMYLCATSTELGNTIYFGEGSWLTVV.

The chain joins TRBV7-9 to TRBJ2-4, with 11 bases aligning to TRBD1. Germline CDR1 is SEHNR and CDR2 is FQNEAQ (reference sequence). The CDR3 has 16 residues. Trimming cost V 3 bases and J 8 bases; bases outside gene matches: 9. The CDR3 nucleotides are TGTGCCAGCAGCTTCTCCTGGACAGGGGGCTTGGACATTCAGTACTTC. It specifies CASSFSWTGGLDIQYF.

The chain couples TRBV2 to TRBJ1-5; D uncertain. Trimming took 7 bases from V and 0 from J, leaving 10 bases between them. This CDR3 comprises 14 residues. Germline V gene data show CDR1 as SNHLY and CDR2 as FYNNEI. The CDR3 reads CASNEGGSNQPQHF. The CDR3 DNA reads as TGTGCCAGCAACGAGGGAGGTAGCAATCAGCCCCAGCATTTT.

The chain recombines TRBV7-2 with TRBJ2-5; 9 positions match TRBD1. The closer fit of TRBJ2-7 to the DNA end suggests the J call may be wrong. Germline V gives CDR1 SGHTA, CDR2 FQGNSA. This CDR3 contains 16 residues. The CDR3 spells CASSLDARTGELEQYF. In DNA, the CDR3 is TGTGCCAGCAGCTTAGACGCCCGGACAGGGGAACTCGAGCAGTACTTC.

This sequence joins TRBV6-1 and TRBJ2-5, with TRBD1 matching over 11 bases. The J call may be mistaken, given a closer DNA end match to TRBJ2-7. The germline V gene has CDR1 MNHNS and CDR2 SASEGT. The CDR3 has 14 amino acids. CDR3 sequence (DNA): TGTGCCAGCAGCGCCGGGACAGGGGGCTACGAGCAGTACTTC. Protein product: CASSAGTGGYEQYF.

This rearrangement joins TRBV20-1 to TRBJ2-7; D remains unclear. This CDR3 comprises 11 residues. In germline, CDR1 is DFQATT, CDR2 SNEGSKA (reference sequence). V was trimmed by 1 base and J by 1 base, leaving 2 bases between them. CDR3 sequence: CSARASYEQYF. In nucleotides, the CDR3 is TGCAGTGCTAGAGCTTCCTACGAGCAGTACTTC.

The V call is TRBV10-3, the J call TRBJ2-7, with TRBD1 matching over 9 bases. V was clipped by 2 bases and J by 2 bases; unmatched bases: 1. The germline CDR1 and CDR2 sequences are ENHRY and SYGVKD. This CDR3 has 14 residues. The CDR3, as DNA: TGTGCCATCAGTGAGGGACAGGGGACCTACGAGCAGTACTTC. Translating it yields CAISEGQGTYEQYF.

This rearrangement joins TRBV18 to TRBJ1-1, with TRBD1 matching over 7 bases. Losses at the gene ends were 5 bases for V and 6 bases for J; bases not matched to a gene: 6. Germline V gives CDR1 KGHSH, CDR2 LQKENI. The length of the CDR3 is 13 residues. CDR3 region: CASSDQGVSEAFF. The CDR3 DNA reads as TGTGCCAGCTCAGACCAGGGGGTGTCTGAAGCTTTCTTT.

The CDR3 DNA follows: TGTGCCAGCAGCTTTTCAAGCGGGGCCCATGGCTACACCTTC. It specifies CASSFSSGAHGYTF. This chain connects TRBV7-9 to TRBJ1-2, with a tentative D call TRBD1 (5 bases). CDR1 SEHNR and CDR2 FQNEAQ come from the germline V gene (reference sequence). Trimming removed 3 bases from V and 6 bases from J, with 14 bases in between. The CDR3 totals 14 residues.

V gene TRBV30 combines with J gene TRBJ2-1, with D tentatively TRBD1 (6 bases). CDR3 length: 14 amino acids. The germline V gene has CDR1 GTSNPN and CDR2 SVGIG (reference sequence). Deletions cut 2 bases from V and 1 base from J, with 9 bases between. The CDR3, as DNA: TGTGCCTGGAGTAGGGGGAATTCCTACAATGAGCAGTTCTTC. Translation gives CAWSRGNSYNEQFF.

This chain uses TRBV5-1 with TRBJ1-3, with TRBD1 identical over 7 bases. CDR1 SGHRS and CDR2 YFSETQ come from the germline V gene. The CDR3 totals 16 residues. With 2 bases clipped from V and 3 bases from J, the junction kept 8 bases outside the gene matches. The DNA of the CDR3 is TGCGCCAGCAGCTTACAGACAGGGCCTCTTGGAAACACCATATATTTT. The encoded protein is CASSLQTGPLGNTIYF. Using reference TRBV5-1 and TRBJ1-3 for the parts outside the CDR3, the full variable domain is KAGVTQTPRYLIKTRGQQVTLSCSPISGHRSVSWYQQTPGQGLQFLFEYFSETQRNKGNFPGRFSGRQFSNSRSEMNVSTLELGDSALYLCASSLQTGPLGNTIYFGEGSWLTVV.

This clone came up once. This chain uses TRBV7-2 with TRBJ1-5; D might be TRBD1 (5 bases). Germline V gene sequence: CDR1 SGHTA, CDR2 FQGNSA. Trimming took 2 bases from V and 6 from J, leaving 14 bases between them. CDR3 length: 15 amino acids. This chain's CDR3 is CASSLQVAGFQPQHF. The CDR3 bases are TGTGCCAGCAGCTTACAGGTGGCAGGGTTTCAGCCCCAGCATTTT.

This rearrangement joins TRBV6-5 to TRBJ2-1, with 12 bases identical to TRBD2. Germline lookup yields CDR1 MNHEY and CDR2 SVGAGI. The CDR3 covers 15 residues. The trim removed 6 bases at V and 8 bases at J, leaving 8 bases unmatched. The CDR3 DNA sequence: TGTGCCAGCAGCAACCTAGCGGGAGGGCCGTATGAGCAGTTCTTC. It encodes CASSNLAGGPYEQFF.

As DNA, the CDR3 is TGTGCCAGCAGTGAGGGGGCGGAAGAGACCCAGTACTTC. It yields the protein CASSEGAEETQYF. The rearrangement uses TRBV28 and TRBJ2-5, with TRBD1 identical over 7 bases. V lost 5 bases, J lost 3 bases, and 3 bases stayed unmatched. In germline, CDR1 is MDHEN, CDR2 SYDVKM. The CDR3 has 13 residues.